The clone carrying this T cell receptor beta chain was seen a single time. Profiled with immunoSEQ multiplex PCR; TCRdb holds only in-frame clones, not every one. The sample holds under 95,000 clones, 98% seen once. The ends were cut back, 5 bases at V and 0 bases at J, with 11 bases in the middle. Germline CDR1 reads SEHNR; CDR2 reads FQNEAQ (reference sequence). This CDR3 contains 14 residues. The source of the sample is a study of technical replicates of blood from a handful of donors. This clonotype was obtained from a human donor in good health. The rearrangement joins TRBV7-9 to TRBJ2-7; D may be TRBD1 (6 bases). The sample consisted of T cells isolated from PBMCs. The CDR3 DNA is TGTGCCAGCAGCATCGGACAGAGCTCCTACGAGCAGTACTTC. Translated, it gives CASSIGQSSYEQYF.